These T cell receptor beta chains were read from a single sample in a study of Graves' ophthalmopathy and Graves' hyperthyroidism. Via MiXCR, TCRdb re-called the multiplex PCR reads, giving one row per CDR3 protein. The sample lists over a million distinct CDR3 sequences, about 35% occurring once. Source material: peripheral blood or thyroid tissue (not recorded which). These TCRs come from an adult man with Graves' hyperthyroidism. Both conserved end residues are part of each CDR3. D genes are given only for firm matches. Not every row has a clone size; where given, it reads once, few, many or a size class.

clone size	J gene	D gene	V gene	CDR3 DNA	CDR3 protein
-	TRBJ2-6	-	TRBV7-9	TGTGCCAGCAGCCCAGATTCTGGGGTTGGGGCCAACGTCCTGACTTTC	CASSPDSGVGANVLTF
-	TRBJ2-3	TRBD2	TRBV7-2	TGTGCCAGCAGCCACCTAGCGGGAGGGCCGGATACGCAGTATTTT	CASSHLAGGPDTQYF
-	TRBJ1-2	-	TRBV6-5	TGTGCCAGCACAAACGGACCGGCGAGAGGCTACACCTTC	CASTNGPARGYTF
many	TRBJ1-1	-	TRBV2	TGTGCCAGCAGTGCGGCAGCGGGAGGCACTGAAGCTTTCTTT	CASSAAAGGTEAFF
many	TRBJ1-1	-	TRBV19	TGTGCCAGTAGTACTAGCAGACCGCGCCCCGACACTGAAGCTTTCTTT	CASSTSRPRPDTEAFF
many	TRBJ1-2	-	TRBV6-5	TGTGCCAGCAGCGACAGGTTTAACTATGGCTACACCTTC	CASSDRFNYGYTF
many	TRBJ2-2	TRBD1	TRBV20-1	TGCAGTGCTAGAATAGGACAGGGCGCCGGGGAGCTGTTTTTT	CSARIGQGAGELFF
many	TRBJ2-2	-	TRBV10-2	TGCGCCAGCAGTGAGACACAGGGCACCGGGGAGCTGTTTTTT	CASSETQGTGELFF
-	TRBJ1-2	-	TRBV7-9	TGTGCCAGCAGCGTGGTCTACAGGGACGGCTACACCTTC	CASSVVYRDGYTF
-	TRBJ2-7	TRBD2	TRBV2	TGTGCCAGCAGAAGAGGGACTAGGCCTCACGAGCAGTACTTC	CASRRGTRPHEQYF
few	TRBJ2-3	TRBD2	TRBV6-5	TGTGCCAGCAGTTCACCCGTACTAGCGGGGAGCACAGATACGCAGTATTTT	CASSSPVLAGSTDTQYF
-	TRBJ2-7	TRBD2	TRBV10-2	TGCGCCAGCAGTGCCGGACTAGCGGGGGCCTCAACAGACTACGAGCAGTACTTC	CASSAGLAGASTDYEQYF
few	TRBJ2-5	-	TRBV6-1	TGTGCCAGCCCCAAAGACGGAGAAGAGACCCAGTACTTC	CASPKDGEETQYF
few	TRBJ1-2	-	TRBV20-1	TGCAGTGCTAGAGGGTTAGGCAACTATGGCTACACCTTC	CSARGLGNYGYTF
-	TRBJ2-7	TRBD2	TRBV10-3	TGTGCCATCAGTGTATGGACTAGCGGTTCCTACGAGCAGTACTTC	CAISVWTSGSYEQYF
many	TRBJ1-1	-	TRBV5-1	TGCGCCAGCAGCTTGATCGTGCGGGGCACTGAAGCTTTCTTT	CASSLIVRGTEAFF
few	TRBJ2-2	-	TRBV20-1	TGCAGTGCTCAGACAGACGGTCGTAACACCGGGGAGCTGTTTTTT	CSAQTDGRNTGELFF
few	TRBJ2-1	-	TRBV11-2	TGTGCCAGCAGCTTCGGGACGAAGCAGCAGTTCTTC	CASSFGTKQQFF
-	TRBJ1-1	-	TRBV5-6	TGTGCCAGCAGCTTGTTCGGAAAAGCCATGAACACTGAAGCTTTCTTT	CASSLFGKAMNTEAFF
-	TRBJ2-7	-	TRBV12-3/TRBV12-4	TGTGCCAGCACCTCTCCCTTTCAGTCAGACTACGAGCAGTACTTC	CASTSPFQSDYEQYF
-	TRBJ2-7	TRBD1	TRBV10-3	TGTGCCATCAGTGAGTTGGGACAGGACGAGCAGTACTTC	CAISELGQDEQYF
-	TRBJ2-7	-	TRBV7-8	TGTGCCAGCAGTGACACTAGTTCCGCCGACGAGCAGTACTTC	CASSDTSSADEQYF
-	TRBJ2-3	-	TRBV14	TGTGCCAGCAGCACGGACAGATACACAGATACGCAGTATTTT	CASSTDRYTDTQYF
-	TRBJ1-4	-	TRBV10-3	TGTGCCATCACGGAAGCGACTAATGAAAAACTGTTTTTT	CAITEATNEKLFF
-	TRBJ1-2	-	TRBV29-1	TGCAGCTTGGGAGTCAGGGGCCGGAGCTATGGCTACACCTTC	CSLGVRGRSYGYTF
many	TRBJ1-4	-	TRBV16	TGTGCCAGCAGCCAATCGGAGGAAAAACTGTTTTTT	CASSQSEEKLFF
many	TRBJ2-7	-	TRBV10-1	TGCGCCAGCAGTGAATTTGTTTCCGACGAGCAGTACTTC	CASSEFVSDEQYF
many	TRBJ1-1	-	TRBV5-5	TGTGCCAGCAGGTATGAAAACACTGAAGCTTTCTTT	CASRYENTEAFF
-	TRBJ1-6	-	TRBV9	TGTGCCAGCAGCGTAGGAGGATGGGGGGATTCACCCCTCCACTTT	CASSVGGWGDSPLHF
many	TRBJ2-7	-	TRBV7-9	TGTGCAACCCGGCCGGTTCGCAGCCGAAGCTCCTACGAGCAGTACTTC	CATRPVRSRSSYEQYF
-	TRBJ1-1	-	TRBV12-3/TRBV12-4	TGTGCCAGCAGTTTGCCATCCAGTAACACTGAAGCTTTCTTT	CASSLPSSNTEAFF
-	TRBJ2-7	TRBD1	TRBV7-9	TGTGCCAGCAGCCCACGCCGGACAGGGGGAAATGAGCAGTACTTC	CASSPRRTGGNEQYF
many	TRBJ1-2	-	TRBV2	TGTGCCAGCACCACAGGGCAGAACTATGGCTACACCTTC	CASTTGQNYGYTF
many	TRBJ2-3	-	TRBV25-1	TGTGCCAGCAGCGGAACAGGGTCGGGCACAGATACGCAGTATTTT	CASSGTGSGTDTQYF
many	TRBJ2-5	-	TRBV7-8	TGTGCCAGCAGCTTAGATGTCAGGGCGATCCAAGAGACCCAGTACTTC	CASSLDVRAIQETQYF
few	TRBJ1-1	-	TRBV19	TGTGCCAGTAGTCCCCCCGGTGCGGGGGCGCCCACTGAAGCTTTCTTT	CASSPPGAGAPTEAFF
-	TRBJ2-3	TRBD2	TRBV30	TGTGCCTGGACTAGCGGGGTTCAAGATACGCAGTATTTT	CAWTSGVQDTQYF
-	TRBJ1-4	-	TRBV3-1	TGTGCCGGCAGCCCCTCTTGGCGGAATGAAAAACTGTTTTTT	CAGSPSWRNEKLFF
-	TRBJ2-7	-	TRBV9	TGTGCCAGCAGCTTATCCGAGGGCCGTATTTTCGAGCAGTACTTC	CASSLSEGRIFEQYF
many	TRBJ1-1	-	TRBV2	TGTGCCAGCATCGATCAAATGAACACTGAAGCTTTCTTT	CASIDQMNTEAFF
many	TRBJ1-5	-	TRBV20-1	TGCAGTGCTCGTGGACGTATGAATAGCAATCAGCCCCAGCATTTT	CSARGRMNSNQPQHF
-	TRBJ2-5	-	TRBV27	TGTGCCAGCGTTGATCCTGGGTGGGGCGGTGAGACCCAGTACTTC	CASVDPGWGGETQYF
many	TRBJ1-1	-	TRBV19	TGTGCCAGTAGTCTCGAGGCCTTTCGGGGGGGGAGAACTGAAGCTTTCTTT	CASSLEAFRGGRTEAFF
few	TRBJ2-7	TRBD2	TRBV7-4	TGTGCCAGCAGCTTAGTGCGACTAGCGGGAGCCTACGAGCAGTACTTC	CASSLVRLAGAYEQYF
many	TRBJ1-5	-	TRBV15	TGTGCCACCAGCAGAGATGTGACGGGAGGTCAGCCCCAGCATTTT	CATSRDVTGGQPQHF
-	TRBJ1-2	-	TRBV7-9	TGTGCCAACAGCTTATATGGCTACACCTTC	CANSLYGYTF
once	TRBJ2-4	-	TRBV10-3	TGTGCCATCATTCAGGAGGGTGACATTCAGTACTTC	CAIIQEGDIQYF
many	TRBJ2-5	-	TRBV29-1	TGCAGCGTGACTGGCTGGGAGACCCAGTACTTC	CSVTGWETQYF
-	TRBJ2-7	TRBD2	TRBV7-9	TGTGCCAGCAGCTTGACGGGACTAGCGGGAGTCAAAGAGCAGTACTTC	CASSLTGLAGVKEQYF
many	TRBJ2-5	-	TRBV29-1	TGCAGCGTTGAAGATGGACAGAAAGAGACCCAGTACTTC	CSVEDGQKETQYF
few	TRBJ1-2	TRBD1	TRBV6-6	TGTGCCAGCAGTTCCCGGGACAGGGGACAAACTAACTATGGCTACACCTTC	CASSSRDRGQTNYGYTF
-	TRBJ2-7	-	TRBV4-3	TGCGCCAGCAGGGGATACGACTACGAGCAGTACTTC	CASRGYDYEQYF
many	TRBJ2-2	-	TRBV29-1	TGCAGCGTCCAGGGGAACTTGGCCGGGGAGCTGTTTTTT	CSVQGNLAGELFF
many	TRBJ1-5	-	TRBV2	TGTGCCAGCAGTGAACGGTCAGGGGAACAGCCCCAGCATTTT	CASSERSGEQPQHF
few	TRBJ1-5	-	TRBV12-3/TRBV12-4	TGTGCCAGCAGTTATTTACCGGACCAGGCCAATCAGCCCCAGCATTTT	CASSYLPDQANQPQHF
many	TRBJ1-5	TRBD1	TRBV15	TGTGCCACCAGCGTCGACAGGGGGATTGGTCAGCCCCAGCATTTT	CATSVDRGIGQPQHF
-	TRBJ2-3	-	TRBV20-1	TGCAGCCCCCTGGGGGGCACGCGGGCAGGCGCAGATACGCAGTATTTT	CSPLGGTRAGADTQYF
-	TRBJ1-1	-	TRBV19	TGTGCCAGTAGTATAGTCGAGGGTTCGCGTCGGACTGAAGCTTTCTTT	CASSIVEGSRRTEAFF
-	TRBJ2-5	TRBD1	TRBV20-1	TGCAGTGCTAGCCCCCCGACAGGGGGAGGAGAGACCCAGTACTTC	CSASPPTGGGETQYF